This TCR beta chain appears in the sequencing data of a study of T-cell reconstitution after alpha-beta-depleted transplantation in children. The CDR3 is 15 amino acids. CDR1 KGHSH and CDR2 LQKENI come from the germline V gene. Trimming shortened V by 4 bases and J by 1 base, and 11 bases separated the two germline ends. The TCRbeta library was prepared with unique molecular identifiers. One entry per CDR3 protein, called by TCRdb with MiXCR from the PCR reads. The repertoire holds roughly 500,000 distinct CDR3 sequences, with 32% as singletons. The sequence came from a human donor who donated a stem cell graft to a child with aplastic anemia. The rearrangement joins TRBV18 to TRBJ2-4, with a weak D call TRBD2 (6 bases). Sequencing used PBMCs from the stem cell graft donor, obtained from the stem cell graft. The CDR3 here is CASSHGSRAKNIQYF. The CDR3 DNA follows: TGTGCCAGCTCACACGGGAGTAGGGCCAAAAACATTCAGTACTTC.